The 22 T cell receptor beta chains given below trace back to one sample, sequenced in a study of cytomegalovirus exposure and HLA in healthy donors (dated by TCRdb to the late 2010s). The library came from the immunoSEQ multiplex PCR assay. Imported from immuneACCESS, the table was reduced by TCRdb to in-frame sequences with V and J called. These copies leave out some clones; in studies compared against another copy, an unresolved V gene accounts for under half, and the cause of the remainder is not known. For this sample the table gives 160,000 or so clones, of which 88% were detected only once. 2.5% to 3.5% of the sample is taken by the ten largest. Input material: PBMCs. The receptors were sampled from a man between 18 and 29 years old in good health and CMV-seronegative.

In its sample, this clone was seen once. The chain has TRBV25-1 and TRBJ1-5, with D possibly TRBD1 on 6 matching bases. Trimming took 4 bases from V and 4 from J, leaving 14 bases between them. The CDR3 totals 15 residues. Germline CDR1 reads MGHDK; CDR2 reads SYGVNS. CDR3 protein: CASSAPGVGNQPQHF. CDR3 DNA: TGTGCCAGCAGTGCCCCAGGGGTGGGGAATCAGCCCCAGCATTTT.

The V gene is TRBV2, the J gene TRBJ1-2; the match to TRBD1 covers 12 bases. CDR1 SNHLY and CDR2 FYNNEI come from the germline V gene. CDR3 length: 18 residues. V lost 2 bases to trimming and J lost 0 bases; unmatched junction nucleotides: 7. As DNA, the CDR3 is TGTGCCAGCAGTGAAAGGCCCGGGACAGGGGGCTCTAACTATGGCTACACCTTC. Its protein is CASSERPGTGGSNYGYTF.

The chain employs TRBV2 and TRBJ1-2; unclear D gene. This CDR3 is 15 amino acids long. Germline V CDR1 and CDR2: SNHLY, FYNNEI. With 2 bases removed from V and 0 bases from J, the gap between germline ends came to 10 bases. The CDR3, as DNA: TGTGCCAGCAGTGAAAACAGATTTCCTAACTATGGCTACACCTTC. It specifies CASSENRFPNYGYTF. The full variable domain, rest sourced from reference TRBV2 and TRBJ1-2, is EPEVTQTPSHQVTQMGQEVILRCVPISNHLYFYWYRQILGQKVEFLVSFYNNEISEKSEIFDDQFSVERPDGSNFTLKIRSTKLEDSAMYFCASSENRFPNYGYTFGSGTRLTVV.

The CDR3 protein is CAIYPDRVEAFF. CDR3 coding DNA: TGTGCCATCTACCCTGACAGGGTCGAAGCTTTCTTT. The chain couples TRBV30 to TRBJ1-1; 7 nucleotides line up with TRBD1. CDR1 and CDR2 (germline): GTSNPN, SVGIG (reference sequence). The CDR3 is made up of 12 amino acids. The V segment lost 8 bases and the J segment 8 bases; nucleotides outside the gene matches: 11.

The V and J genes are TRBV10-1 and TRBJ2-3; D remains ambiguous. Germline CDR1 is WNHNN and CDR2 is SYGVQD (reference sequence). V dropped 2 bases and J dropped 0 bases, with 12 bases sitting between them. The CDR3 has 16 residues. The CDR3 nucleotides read TGCGCCAGCAGTGAGGGATGGAGTTATAGCACAGATACGCAGTATTTT. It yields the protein CASSEGWSYSTDTQYF.

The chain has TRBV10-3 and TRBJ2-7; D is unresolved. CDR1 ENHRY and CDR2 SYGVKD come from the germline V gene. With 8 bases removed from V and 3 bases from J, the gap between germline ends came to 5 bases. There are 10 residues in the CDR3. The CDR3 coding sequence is TGTGCCATCTCAGGCTACGAGCAGTACGTC. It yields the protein CAISGYEQYV.

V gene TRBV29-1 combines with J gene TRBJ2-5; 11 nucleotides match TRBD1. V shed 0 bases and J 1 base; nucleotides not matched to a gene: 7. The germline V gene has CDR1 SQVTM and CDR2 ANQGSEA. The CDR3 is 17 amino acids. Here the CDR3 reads CSVEDLYGQGAQETQYF. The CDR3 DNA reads TGCAGCGTTGAAGATCTTTACGGACAGGGGGCCCAAGAGACCCAGTACTTC.

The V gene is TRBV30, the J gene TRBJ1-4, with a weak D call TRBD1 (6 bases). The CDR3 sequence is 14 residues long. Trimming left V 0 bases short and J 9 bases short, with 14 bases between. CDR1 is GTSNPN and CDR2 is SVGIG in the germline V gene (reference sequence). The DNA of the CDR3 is TGTGCCTGGAGTGTTTATCAGGGGCATCAAAAACTGTTTTTT. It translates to CAWSVYQGHQKLFF.

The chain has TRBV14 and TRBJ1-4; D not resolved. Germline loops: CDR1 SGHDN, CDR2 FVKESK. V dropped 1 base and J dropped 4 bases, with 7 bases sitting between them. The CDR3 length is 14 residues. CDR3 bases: TGTGCCAGCAGCCAAGGGGCAGTTAATGAAAAACTGTTTTTT. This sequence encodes CASSQGAVNEKLFF.

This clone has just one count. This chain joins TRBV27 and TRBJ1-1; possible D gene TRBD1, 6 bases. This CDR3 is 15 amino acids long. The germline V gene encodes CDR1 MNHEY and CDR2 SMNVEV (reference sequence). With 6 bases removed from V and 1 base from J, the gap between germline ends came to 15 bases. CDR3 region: CASSNIGGGNTEAFF. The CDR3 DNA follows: TGTGCCAGCAGCAATATAGGGGGTGGGAACACTGAAGCTTTCTTT.

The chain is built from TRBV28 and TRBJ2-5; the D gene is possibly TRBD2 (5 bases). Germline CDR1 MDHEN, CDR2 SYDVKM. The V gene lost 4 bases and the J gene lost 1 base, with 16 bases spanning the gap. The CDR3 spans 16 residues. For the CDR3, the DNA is TGTGCCAGCAGTTGGGCGAGGGAGTGGGTCCAAGAGACCCAGTACTTC. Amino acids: CASSWAREWVQETQYF.

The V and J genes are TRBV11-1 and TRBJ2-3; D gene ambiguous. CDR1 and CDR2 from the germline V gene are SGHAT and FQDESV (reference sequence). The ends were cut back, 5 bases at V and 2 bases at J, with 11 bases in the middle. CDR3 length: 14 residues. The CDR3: CASSESTNTDTQYF. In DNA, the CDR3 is TGTGCCAGCAGCGAATCGACAAACACAGATACGCAGTATTTT.

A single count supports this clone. Here the CDR3 reads CASSDFQGVREDTEAFF. The CDR3 DNA follows: TGCGCCAGCAGTGATTTCCAGGGTGTAAGGGAGGACACTGAAGCTTTCTTT. The genes are TRBV10-1 and TRBJ1-1; perhaps TRBD1 as D (5 bases). Trimming took off 3 bases at V and 3 bases at J, with 20 bases between the two ends. There are 17 residues in the CDR3. Germline V gene lookup returns CDR1 WNHNN and CDR2 SYGVQD (reference sequence).

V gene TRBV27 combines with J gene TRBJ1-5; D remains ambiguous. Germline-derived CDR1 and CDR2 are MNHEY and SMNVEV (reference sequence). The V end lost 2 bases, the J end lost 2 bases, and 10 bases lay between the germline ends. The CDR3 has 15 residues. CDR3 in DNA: TGTGCCAGCAGTTTAAGTCCCACGGGCAATCAGCCCCAGCATTTT. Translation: CASSLSPTGNQPQHF.

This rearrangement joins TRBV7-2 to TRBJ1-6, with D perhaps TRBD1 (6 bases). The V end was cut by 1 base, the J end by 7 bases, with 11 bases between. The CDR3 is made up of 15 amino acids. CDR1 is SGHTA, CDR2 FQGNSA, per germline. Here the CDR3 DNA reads TGTGCCAGCAGCTTAGGGGCAGGGGAGAATTCACCCCTCCACTTT. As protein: CASSLGAGENSPLHF. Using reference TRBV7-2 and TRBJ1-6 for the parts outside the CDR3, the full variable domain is GAGVSQSPSNKVTEKGKDVELRCDPISGHTALYWYRQSLGQGLEFLIYFQGNSAPDKSGLPSDRFSAERTGGSVSTLTIQRTQQEDSAVYLCASSLGAGENSPLHFGNGTRLTVT.

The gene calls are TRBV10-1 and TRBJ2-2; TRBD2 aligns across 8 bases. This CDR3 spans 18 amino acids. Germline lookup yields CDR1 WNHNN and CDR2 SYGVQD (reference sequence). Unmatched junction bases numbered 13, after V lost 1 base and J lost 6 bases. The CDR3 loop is CASSELVSSGLESGELFF. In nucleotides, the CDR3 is TGCGCCAGCAGTGAGTTAGTCTCCTCGGGACTAGAATCCGGGGAGCTGTTTTTT.

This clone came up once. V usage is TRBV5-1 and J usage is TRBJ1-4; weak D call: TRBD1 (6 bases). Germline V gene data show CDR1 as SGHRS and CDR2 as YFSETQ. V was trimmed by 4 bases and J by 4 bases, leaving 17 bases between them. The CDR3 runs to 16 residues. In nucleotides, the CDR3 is TGCGCCAGCAGCCCGGGTGTGGGGGCCCTTAATGAAAAACTGTTTTTT. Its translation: CASSPGVGALNEKLFF.

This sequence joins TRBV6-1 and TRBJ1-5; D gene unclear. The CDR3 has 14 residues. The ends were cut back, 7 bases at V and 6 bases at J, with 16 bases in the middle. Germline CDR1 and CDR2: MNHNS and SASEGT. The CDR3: CASMEGRSGQPQHF. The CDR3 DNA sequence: TGTGCCAGCATGGAAGGGAGGTCCGGTCAGCCCCAGCATTTT.

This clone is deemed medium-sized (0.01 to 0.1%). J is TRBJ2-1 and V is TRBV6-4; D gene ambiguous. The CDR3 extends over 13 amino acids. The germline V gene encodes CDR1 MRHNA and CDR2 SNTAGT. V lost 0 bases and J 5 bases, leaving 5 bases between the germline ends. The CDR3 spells CASSDSSHNEQFF. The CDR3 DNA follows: TGTGCCAGCAGTGACTCTAGTCACAATGAGCAGTTCTTC.

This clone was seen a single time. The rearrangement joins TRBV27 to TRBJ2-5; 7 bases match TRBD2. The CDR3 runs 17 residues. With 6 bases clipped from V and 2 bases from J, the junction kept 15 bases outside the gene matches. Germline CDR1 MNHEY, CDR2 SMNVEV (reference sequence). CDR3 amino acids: CASSTLAAQGPQETQYF. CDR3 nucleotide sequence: TGTGCCAGCAGCACCCTAGCGGCTCAGGGCCCGCAAGAGACCCAGTACTTC.

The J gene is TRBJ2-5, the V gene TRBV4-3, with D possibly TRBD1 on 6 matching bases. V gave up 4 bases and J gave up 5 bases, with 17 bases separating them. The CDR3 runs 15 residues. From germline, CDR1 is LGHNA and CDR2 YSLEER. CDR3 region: CASSRRTAIGETQYF. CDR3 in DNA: TGCGCCAGCAGCCGCCGGACAGCTATCGGGGAGACCCAGTACTTC.

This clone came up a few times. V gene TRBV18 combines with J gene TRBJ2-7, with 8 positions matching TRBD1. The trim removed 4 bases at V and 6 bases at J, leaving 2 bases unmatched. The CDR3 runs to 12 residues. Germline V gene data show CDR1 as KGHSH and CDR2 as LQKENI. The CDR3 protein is CASSRQGIEQYF. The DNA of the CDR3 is TGTGCCAGCTCACGACAGGGGATCGAGCAGTACTTC.